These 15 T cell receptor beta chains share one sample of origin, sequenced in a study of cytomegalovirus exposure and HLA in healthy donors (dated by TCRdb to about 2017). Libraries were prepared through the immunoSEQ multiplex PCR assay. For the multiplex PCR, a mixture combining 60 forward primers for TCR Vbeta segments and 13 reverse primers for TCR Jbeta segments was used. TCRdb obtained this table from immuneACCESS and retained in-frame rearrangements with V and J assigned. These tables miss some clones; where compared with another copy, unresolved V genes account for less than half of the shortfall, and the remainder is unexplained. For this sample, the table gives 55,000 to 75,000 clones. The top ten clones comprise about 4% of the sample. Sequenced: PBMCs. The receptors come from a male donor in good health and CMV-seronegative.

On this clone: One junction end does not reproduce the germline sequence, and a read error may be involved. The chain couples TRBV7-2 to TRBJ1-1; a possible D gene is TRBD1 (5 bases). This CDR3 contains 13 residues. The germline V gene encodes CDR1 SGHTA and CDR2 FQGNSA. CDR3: CASSLGGGTEDFF. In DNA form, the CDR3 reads TGTGCCAGCAGCCTGGGAGGAGGGACTGAAGATTTCTTT. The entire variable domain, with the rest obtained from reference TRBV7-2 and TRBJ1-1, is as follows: GAGVSQSPSNKVTEKGKDVELRCDPISGHTALYWYRQSLGQGLEFLIYFQGNSAPDKSGLPSDRFSAERTGGSVSTLTIQRTQQEDSAVYLCASSLGGGTEDFFGQGTRLTVV.

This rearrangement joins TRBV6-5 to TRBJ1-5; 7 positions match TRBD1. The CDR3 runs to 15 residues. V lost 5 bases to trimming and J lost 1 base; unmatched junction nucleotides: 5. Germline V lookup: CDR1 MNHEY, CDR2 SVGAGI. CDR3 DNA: TGTGCCAGCAGTGGCAGACAGGGAAGCAATCAGCCCCAGCATTTT. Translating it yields CASSGRQGSNQPQHF.

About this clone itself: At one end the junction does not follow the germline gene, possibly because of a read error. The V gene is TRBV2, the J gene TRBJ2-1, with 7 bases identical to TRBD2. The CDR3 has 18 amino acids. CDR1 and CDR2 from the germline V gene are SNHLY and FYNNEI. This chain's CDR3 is CASSLTHLAASSDNEQFF. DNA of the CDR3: TGTGCCAGCAGCCTGACACACCTAGCGGCAAGCTCCGACAATGAGCAGTTCTTC. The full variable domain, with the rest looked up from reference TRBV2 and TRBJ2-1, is EPEVTQTPSHQVTQMGQEVILRCVPISNHLYFYWYRQILGQKVEFLVSFYNNEISEKSEIFDDQFSVERPDGSNFTLKIRSTKLEDSAMYFCASSLTHLAASSDNEQFFGPGTRLTVL.

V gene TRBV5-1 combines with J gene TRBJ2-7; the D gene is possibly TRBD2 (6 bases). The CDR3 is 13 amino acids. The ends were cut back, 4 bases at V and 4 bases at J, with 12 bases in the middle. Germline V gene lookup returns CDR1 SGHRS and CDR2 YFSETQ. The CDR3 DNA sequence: TGCGCCAGCAGCCCTGGAGGGGTTTACGAGCAGTACTTC. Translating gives CASSPGGVYEQYF.

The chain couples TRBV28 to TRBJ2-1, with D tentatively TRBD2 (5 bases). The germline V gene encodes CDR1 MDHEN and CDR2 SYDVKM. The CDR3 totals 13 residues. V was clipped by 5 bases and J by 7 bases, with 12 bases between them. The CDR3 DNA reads TGTGCCAGCAGTCTGGCGCGGGCAAATGAGCAGTTCTTC. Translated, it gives CASSLARANEQFF.

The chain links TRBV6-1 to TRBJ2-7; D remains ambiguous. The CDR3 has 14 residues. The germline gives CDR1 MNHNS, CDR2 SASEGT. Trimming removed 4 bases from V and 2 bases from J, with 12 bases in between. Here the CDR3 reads CASSGELSAYEQYF. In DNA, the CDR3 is TGTGCCAGCAGTGGAGAACTGAGCGCCTACGAGCAGTACTTC.

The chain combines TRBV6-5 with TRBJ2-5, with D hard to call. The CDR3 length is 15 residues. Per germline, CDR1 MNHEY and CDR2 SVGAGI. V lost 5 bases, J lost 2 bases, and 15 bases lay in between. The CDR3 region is CASSLSVTEQETQYF. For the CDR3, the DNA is TGTGCCAGCAGTCTCTCAGTTACAGAACAAGAGACCCAGTACTTC.

CDR3 amino acids: CASSLTGRGDTEAFF. The CDR3, as DNA: TGTGCCAGCAGCTTAACGGGCAGGGGAGACACTGAAGCTTTCTTT. The V call is TRBV7-3, the J call TRBJ1-1; D might be TRBD1 (6 bases). The CDR3 length is 15 residues. V lost 0 bases and J lost 3, with 11 bases in between. The germline CDR1 and CDR2 sequences are SGHTA and FQGTGA.

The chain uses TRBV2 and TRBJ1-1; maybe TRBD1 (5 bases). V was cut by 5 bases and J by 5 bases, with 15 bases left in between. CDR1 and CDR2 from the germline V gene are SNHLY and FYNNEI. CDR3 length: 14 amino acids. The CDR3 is CASSPGVRGTEAFF. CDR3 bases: TGTGCCAGCAGTCCGGGAGTACGGGGGACTGAAGCTTTCTTT.

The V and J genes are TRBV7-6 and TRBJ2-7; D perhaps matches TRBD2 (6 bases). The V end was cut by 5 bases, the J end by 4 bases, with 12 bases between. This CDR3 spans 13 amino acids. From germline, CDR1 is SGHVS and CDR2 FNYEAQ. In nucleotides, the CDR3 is TGTGCCAGCAGCCCCACTAGCTTATACGAGCAGTACTTC. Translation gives CASSPTSLYEQYF.

In nucleotides, the CDR3 is TGCGCCAGCAGCTTTCAAGAATGGAGGAAAGACGAGCAGTACTTC. This gives the protein CASSFQEWRKDEQYF. V is TRBV5-1 and J is TRBJ2-7; possible D gene TRBD2, 5 bases. The CDR3 is 15 residues long. Germline CDR1 and CDR2: SGHRS and YFSETQ. V lost 2 bases and J 5 bases, leaving 17 bases between the germline ends. Full variable domain (remainder filled in from reference TRBV5-1 and TRBJ2-7): KAGVTQTPRYLIKTRGQQVTLSCSPISGHRSVSWYQQTPGQGLQFLFEYFSETQRNKGNFPGRFSGRQFSNSRSEMNVSTLELGDSALYLCASSFQEWRKDEQYFGPGTRLTVT.

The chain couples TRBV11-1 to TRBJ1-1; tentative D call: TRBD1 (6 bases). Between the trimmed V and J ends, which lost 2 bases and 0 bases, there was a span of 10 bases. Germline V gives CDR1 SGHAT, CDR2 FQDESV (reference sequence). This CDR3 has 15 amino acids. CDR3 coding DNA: TGTGCCAGCAGCTTACGGGGGGCTTTGAACACTGAAGCTTTCTTT. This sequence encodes CASSLRGALNTEAFF.

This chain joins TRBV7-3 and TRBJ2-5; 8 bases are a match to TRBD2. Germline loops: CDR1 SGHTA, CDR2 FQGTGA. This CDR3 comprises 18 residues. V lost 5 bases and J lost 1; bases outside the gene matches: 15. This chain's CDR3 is CASSSQRSRGGPQETQYF. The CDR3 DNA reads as TGTGCCAGCAGCAGCCAGAGGTCTCGCGGGGGGCCCCAAGAGACCCAGTACTTC.

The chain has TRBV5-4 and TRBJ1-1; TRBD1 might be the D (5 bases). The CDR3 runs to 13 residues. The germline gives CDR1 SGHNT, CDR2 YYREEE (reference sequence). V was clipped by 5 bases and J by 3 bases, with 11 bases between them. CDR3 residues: CASSKAGYTEAFF. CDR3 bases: TGTGCCAGCAGTAAAGCAGGGTACACTGAAGCTTTCTTT.

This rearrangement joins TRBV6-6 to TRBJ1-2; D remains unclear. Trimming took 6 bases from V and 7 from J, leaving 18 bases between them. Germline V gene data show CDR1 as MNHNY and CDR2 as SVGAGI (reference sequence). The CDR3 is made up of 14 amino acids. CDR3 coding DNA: TGTGCCAGCAGGCTTTTTATGGCGGAGGGTGGCTACACCTTC. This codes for CASRLFMAEGGYTF.